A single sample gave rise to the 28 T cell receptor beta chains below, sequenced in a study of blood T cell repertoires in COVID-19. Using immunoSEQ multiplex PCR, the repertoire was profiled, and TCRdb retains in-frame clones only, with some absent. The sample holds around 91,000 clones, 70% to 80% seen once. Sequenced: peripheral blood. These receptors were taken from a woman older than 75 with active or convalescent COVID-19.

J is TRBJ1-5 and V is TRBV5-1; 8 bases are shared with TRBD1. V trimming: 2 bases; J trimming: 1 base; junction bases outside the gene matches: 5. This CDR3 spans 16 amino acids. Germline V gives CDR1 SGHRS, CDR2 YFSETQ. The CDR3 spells CASSFDGTGSNQPQHF. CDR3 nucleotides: TGCGCCAGCAGCTTCGACGGGACAGGAAGCAATCAGCCCCAGCATTTT.

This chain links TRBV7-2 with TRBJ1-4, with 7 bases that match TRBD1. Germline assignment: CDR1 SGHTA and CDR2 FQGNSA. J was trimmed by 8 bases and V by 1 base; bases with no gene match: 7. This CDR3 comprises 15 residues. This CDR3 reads CASSLEGQWQEKLFF. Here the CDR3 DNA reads TGTGCCAGCAGCTTAGAGGGACAGTGGCAAGAAAAACTGTTTTTT.

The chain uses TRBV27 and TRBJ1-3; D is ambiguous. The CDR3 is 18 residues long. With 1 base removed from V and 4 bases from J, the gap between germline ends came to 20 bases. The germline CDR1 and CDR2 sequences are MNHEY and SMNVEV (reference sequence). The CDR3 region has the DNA TGTGCCAGCAGTTTATACCCTTTAGGCAGACTCGGCGGAAACACCATATATTTT. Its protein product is CASSLYPLGRLGGNTIYF.

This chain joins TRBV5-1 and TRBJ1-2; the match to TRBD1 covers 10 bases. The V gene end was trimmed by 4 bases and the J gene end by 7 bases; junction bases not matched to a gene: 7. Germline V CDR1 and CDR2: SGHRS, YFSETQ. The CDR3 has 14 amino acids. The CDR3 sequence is CASSLRDRGAGYTF. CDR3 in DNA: TGCGCCAGCAGCCTCCGGGACAGGGGCGCTGGCTACACCTTC.

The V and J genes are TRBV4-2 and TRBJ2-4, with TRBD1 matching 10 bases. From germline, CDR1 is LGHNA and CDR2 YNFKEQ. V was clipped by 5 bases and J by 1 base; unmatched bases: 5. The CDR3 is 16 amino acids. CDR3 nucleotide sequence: TGTGCCAGCAGCACTCCGGGACAGGGGGCCAAAAACATTCAGTACTTC. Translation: CASSTPGQGAKNIQYF.

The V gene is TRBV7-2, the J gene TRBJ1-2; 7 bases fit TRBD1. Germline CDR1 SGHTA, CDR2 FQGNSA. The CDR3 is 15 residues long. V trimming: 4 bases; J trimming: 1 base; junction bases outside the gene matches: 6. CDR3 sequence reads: CASSSDRHHNYGYTF. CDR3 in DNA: TGTGCCAGCAGCTCGGACAGGCACCATAACTATGGCTACACCTTC.

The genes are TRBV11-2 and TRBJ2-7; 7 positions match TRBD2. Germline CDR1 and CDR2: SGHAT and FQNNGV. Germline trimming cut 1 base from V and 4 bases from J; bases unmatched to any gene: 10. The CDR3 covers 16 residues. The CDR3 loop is CASSLVSAGVAYEQYF. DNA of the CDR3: TGTGCCAGCAGCTTAGTGTCGGCGGGAGTAGCGTACGAGCAGTACTTC.

DNA of the CDR3: TGTGCCAGCAGCCTCCAGGGTCCGAGGACTGAAGCTTTCTTT. Residues: CASSLQGPRTEAFF. The rearrangement uses TRBV6-5 and TRBJ1-1, with D maybe TRBD1 (5 bases). CDR3 size: 14 residues. CDR1 is MNHEY and CDR2 is SVGAGI in the germline V gene. The germline V and J ends were trimmed by 6 bases and 5 bases, with 16 bases remaining between them.

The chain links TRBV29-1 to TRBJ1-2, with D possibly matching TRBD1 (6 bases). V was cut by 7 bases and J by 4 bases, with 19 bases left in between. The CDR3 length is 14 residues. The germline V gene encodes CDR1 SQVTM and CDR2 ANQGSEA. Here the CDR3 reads CSASRGFRSYGYTF. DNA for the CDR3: TGCAGCGCCTCGAGGGGGTTCAGAAGCTATGGCTACACCTTC.

CDR3 bases: TGCAGCGCCGACAGGTTGCAAGAGACCCAGTACTTC. Translated, it gives CSADRLQETQYF. The chain joins TRBV29-1 to TRBJ2-5; TRBD1 might be the D (6 bases). This CDR3 is 12 amino acids long. Germline V CDR1 and CDR2: SQVTM, ANQGSEA. Trimming cost V 7 bases and J 2 bases, with 11 bases left between them.

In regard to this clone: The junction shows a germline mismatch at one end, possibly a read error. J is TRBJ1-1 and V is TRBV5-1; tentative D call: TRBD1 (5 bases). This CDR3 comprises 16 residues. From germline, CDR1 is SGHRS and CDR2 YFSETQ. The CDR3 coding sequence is TGTGCCAGCAGCCCGCCGCAGGGTGCCCTGAACACTGAAGCTTTCTTT. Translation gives CASSPPQGALNTEAFF.

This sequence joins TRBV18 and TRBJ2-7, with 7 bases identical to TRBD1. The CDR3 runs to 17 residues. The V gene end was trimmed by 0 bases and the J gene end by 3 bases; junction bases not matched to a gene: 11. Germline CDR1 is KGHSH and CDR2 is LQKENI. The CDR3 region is CASSPPSRGGAVYEQYF. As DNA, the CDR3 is TGTGCCAGCTCACCACCGAGCAGAGGGGGCGCGGTCTACGAGCAGTACTTC. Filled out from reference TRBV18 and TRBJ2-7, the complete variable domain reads NAGVMQNPRHLVRRRGQEARLRCSPMKGHSHVYWYRQLPEEGLKFMVYLQKENIIDESGMPKERFSAEFPKEGPSILRIQQVVRGDSAAYFCASSPPSRGGAVYEQYFGPGTRLTVT.

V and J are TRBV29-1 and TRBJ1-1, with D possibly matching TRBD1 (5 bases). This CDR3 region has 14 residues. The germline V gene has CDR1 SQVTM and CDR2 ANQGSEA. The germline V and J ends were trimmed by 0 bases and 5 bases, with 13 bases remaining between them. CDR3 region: CSVEEQGTGTEAFF. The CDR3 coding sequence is TGCAGCGTTGAAGAGCAGGGAACAGGTACTGAAGCTTTCTTT.

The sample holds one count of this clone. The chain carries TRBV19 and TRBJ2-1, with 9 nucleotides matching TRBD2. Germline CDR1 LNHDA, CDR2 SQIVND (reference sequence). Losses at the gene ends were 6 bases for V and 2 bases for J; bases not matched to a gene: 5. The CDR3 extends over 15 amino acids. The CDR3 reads CASRVAGVPYNEQFF. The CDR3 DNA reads TGTGCCAGTAGAGTAGCGGGAGTTCCCTACAATGAGCAGTTCTTC. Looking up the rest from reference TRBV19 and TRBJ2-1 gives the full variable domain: DGGITQSPKYLFRKEGQNVTLSCEQNLNHDAMYWYRQDPGQGLRLIYYSQIVNDFQKGDIAEGYSVSREKKESFPLTVTSAQKNPTAFYLCASRVAGVPYNEQFFGPGTRLTVL.

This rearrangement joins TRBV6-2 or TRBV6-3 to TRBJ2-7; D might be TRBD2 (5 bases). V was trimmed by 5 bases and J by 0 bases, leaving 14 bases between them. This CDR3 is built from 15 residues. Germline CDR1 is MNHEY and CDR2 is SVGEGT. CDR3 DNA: TGTGCCAGCAGTCCGGGATCAATCCCCTCCTACGAGCAGTACTTC. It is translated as CASSPGSIPSYEQYF.

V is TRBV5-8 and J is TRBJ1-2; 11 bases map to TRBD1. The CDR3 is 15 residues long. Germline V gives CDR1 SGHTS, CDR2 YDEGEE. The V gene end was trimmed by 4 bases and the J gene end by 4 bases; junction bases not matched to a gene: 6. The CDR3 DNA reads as TGTGCCAGCAGCGTGGGACAGGGGGTTGTCTATGGCTACACCTTC. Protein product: CASSVGQGVVYGYTF.

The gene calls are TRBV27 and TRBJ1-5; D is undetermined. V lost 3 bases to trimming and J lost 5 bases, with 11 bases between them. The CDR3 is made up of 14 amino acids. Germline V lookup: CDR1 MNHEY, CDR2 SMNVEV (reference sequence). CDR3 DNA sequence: TGTGCCAGCAGTTTCAGTTGGGCTGATCAGCCCCAGCATTTT. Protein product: CASSFSWADQPQHF.

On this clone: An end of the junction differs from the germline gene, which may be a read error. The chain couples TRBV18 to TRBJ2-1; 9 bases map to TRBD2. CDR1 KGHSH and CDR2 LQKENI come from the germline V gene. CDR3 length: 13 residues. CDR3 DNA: TGTGCCAGCTCACCATATGCGCGGGAGGGCCGAGTCTTC. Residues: CASSPYAREGRVF. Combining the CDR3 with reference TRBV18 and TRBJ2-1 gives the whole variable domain NAGVMQNPRHLVRRRGQEARLRCSPMKGHSHVYWYRQLPEEGLKFMVYLQKENIIDESGMPKERFSAEFPKEGPSILRIQQVVRGDSAAYFCASSPYAREGRVFGPGTRLTVL.

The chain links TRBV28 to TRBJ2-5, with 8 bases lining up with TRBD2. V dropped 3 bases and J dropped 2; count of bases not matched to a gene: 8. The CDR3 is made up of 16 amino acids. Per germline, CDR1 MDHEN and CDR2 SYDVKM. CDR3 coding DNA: TGTGCCAGCAGTTTCTTGGGAGCGGGAGCTCAAGAGACCCAGTACTTC. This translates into CASSFLGAGAQETQYF.

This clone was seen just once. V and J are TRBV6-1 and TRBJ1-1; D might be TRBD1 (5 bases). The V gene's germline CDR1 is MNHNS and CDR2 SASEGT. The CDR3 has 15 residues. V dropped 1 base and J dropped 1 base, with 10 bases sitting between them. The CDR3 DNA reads TGTGCCAGCAGTGAAGTAGACAGCCGGAACACTGAAGCTTTCTTT. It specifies CASSEVDSRNTEAFF.

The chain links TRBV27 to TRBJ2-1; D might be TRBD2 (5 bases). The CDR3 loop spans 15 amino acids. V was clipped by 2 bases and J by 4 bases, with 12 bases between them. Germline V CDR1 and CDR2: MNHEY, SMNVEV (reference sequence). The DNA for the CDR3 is TGTGCCAGCAGTTTAAGGCTAGCCAGTTACAATGAGCAGTTCTTC. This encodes CASSLRLASYNEQFF.

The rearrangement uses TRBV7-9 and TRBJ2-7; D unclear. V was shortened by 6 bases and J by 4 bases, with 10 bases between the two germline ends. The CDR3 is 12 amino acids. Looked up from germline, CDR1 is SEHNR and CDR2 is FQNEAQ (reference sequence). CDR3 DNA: TGTGCCAGCAGTGCCGGCGGATACGAGCAGTACTTC. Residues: CASSAGGYEQYF. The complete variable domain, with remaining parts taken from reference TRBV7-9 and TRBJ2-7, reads DTGVSQNPRHKITKRGQNVTFRCDPISEHNRLYWYRQTLGQGPEFLTYFQNEAQLEKSRLLSDRFSAERPKGSFSTLEIQRTEQGDSAMYLCASSAGGYEQYFGPGTRLTVT.

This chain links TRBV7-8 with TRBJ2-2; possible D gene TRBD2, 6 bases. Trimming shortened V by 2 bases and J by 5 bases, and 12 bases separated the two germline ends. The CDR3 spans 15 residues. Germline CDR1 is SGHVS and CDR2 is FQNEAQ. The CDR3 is CASSLSWGTTGELFF. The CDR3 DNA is TGTGCCAGCAGCTTATCTTGGGGGACTACCGGGGAGCTGTTTTTT.

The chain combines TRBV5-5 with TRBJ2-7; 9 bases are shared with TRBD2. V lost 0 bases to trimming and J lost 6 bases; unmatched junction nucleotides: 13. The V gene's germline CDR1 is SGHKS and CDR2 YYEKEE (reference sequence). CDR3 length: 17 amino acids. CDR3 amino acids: CASSLEVSVAGAFEQYF. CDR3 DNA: TGTGCCAGCAGCTTGGAGGTATCGGTAGCGGGAGCTTTCGAGCAGTACTTC.

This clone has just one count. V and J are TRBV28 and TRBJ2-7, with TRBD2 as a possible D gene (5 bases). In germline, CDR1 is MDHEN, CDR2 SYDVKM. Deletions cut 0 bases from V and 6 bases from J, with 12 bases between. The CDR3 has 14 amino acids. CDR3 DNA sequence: TGTGCCAGCAGTTTATGGTTAGCCGGGATCGAGCAGTACTTC. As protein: CASSLWLAGIEQYF.

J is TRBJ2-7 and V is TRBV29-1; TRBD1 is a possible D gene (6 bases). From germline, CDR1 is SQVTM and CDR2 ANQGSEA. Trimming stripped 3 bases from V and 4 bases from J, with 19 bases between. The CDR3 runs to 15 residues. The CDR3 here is CSVDPGTGFSYEQYF. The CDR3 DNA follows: TGCAGCGTTGATCCTGGAACAGGGTTTTCTTACGAGCAGTACTTC.

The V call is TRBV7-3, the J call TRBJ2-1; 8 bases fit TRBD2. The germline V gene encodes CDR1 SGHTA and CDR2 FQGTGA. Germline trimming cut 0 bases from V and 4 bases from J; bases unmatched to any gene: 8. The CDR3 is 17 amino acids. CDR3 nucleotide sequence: TGTGCCAGCAGCTTAACAGAATCCGGGAGGGCTTACAATGAGCAGTTCTTC. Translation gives CASSLTESGRAYNEQFF. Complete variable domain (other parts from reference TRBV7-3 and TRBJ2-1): GAGVSQTPSNKVTEKGKYVELRCDPISGHTALYWYRQSLGQGPEFLIYFQGTGAADDSGLPNDRFFAVRPEGSVSTLKIQRTERGDSAVYLCASSLTESGRAYNEQFFGPGTRLTVL.

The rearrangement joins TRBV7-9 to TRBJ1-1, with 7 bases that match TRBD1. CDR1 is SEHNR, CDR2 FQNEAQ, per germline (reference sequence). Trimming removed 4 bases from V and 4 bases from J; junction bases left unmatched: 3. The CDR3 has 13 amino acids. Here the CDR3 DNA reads TGTGCCAGCAGCTCCGCAGGGGGCACTGAAGCTTTCTTT. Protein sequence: CASSSAGGTEAFF.